Each of the 17 T cell receptor beta chains below was sequenced from the same sample in a study of T cell repertoires in aging, cancer and after chemotherapy. The template was genomic DNA from peripheral blood, not RNA. Multiplex touch-down PCR with TRB-A/B primers amplified rearranged V-D-J TRB sequences. TCRdb processed the multiplex PCR reads anew with MiXCR; each CDR3 protein has one entry. The data contain 2,500 to 3,000 distinct CDR3 sequences, 20% to 25% of them singletons. Sequencing used blood. The receptors here all came from a human donor with a solid tumor.

Only a few counts were recorded for this clonotype. V gene TRBV19 combines with J gene TRBJ2-3, with 10 bases aligning to TRBD1. The V gene's germline CDR1 is LNHDA and CDR2 SQIVND (reference sequence). With 7 bases clipped from V and 0 bases from J, the junction kept 7 bases outside the gene matches. This CDR3 has 16 residues. CDR3 DNA: TGTGCCAGTAACCCGACAGGGGGCCCTAGCACAGATACGCAGTATTTT. It encodes CASNPTGGPSTDTQYF. The entire variable domain, with the rest obtained from reference TRBV19 and TRBJ2-3, is as follows: DGGITQSPKYLFRKEGQNVTLSCEQNLNHDAMYWYRQDPGQGLRLIYYSQIVNDFQKGDIAEGYSVSREKKESFPLTVTSAQKNPTAFYLCASNPTGGPSTDTQYFGPGTRLTVL.

Relative to its sample, this clonotype is large. This chain joins TRBV6-5 and TRBJ2-7; D is perhaps TRBD1 (7 bases). Trimming left V 6 bases short and J 3 bases short, with 12 bases between. Germline V gene lookup returns CDR1 MNHEY and CDR2 SVGAGI. CDR3 length equals 13 residues. CDR3 in DNA: TGTGCCAGCAGCCCGGGGGACAGCTACGAGCAGTACTTC. Translated: CASSPGDSYEQYF.

The chain carries TRBV5-1 and TRBJ2-3; 13 bases line up with TRBD2. The CDR3 spans 16 residues. Germline V lookup: CDR1 SGHRS, CDR2 YFSETQ. Trimming took 4 bases from V and 3 from J; bases not matched to a gene: 5. This CDR3 is CASSPGTSGETDTQYF. The CDR3 nucleotides read TGCGCCAGCAGCCCCGGGACTAGCGGGGAGACAGATACGCAGTATTTT.

The V gene is TRBV19, the J gene TRBJ1-2; TRBD1 agrees at 9 bases. In germline, CDR1 is LNHDA, CDR2 SQIVND (reference sequence). The CDR3 totals 14 residues. J lost 8 bases, V lost 5 bases, and 9 bases had no gene match. The CDR3 nucleotides are TGTGCCAGTAGTCCCGGGACAGGGAGAGAAGGCTACACCTTC. Amino acid sequence: CASSPGTGREGYTF. The full variable domain, in which reference TRBV19 and TRBJ1-2 provide the parts outside the CDR3, is DGGITQSPKYLFRKEGQNVTLSCEQNLNHDAMYWYRQDPGQGLRLIYYSQIVNDFQKGDIAEGYSVSREKKESFPLTVTSAQKNPTAFYLCASSPGTGREGYTFGSGTRLTVV.

This chain joins TRBV7-2 and TRBJ1-1; D remains unclear. The V end lost 3 bases, the J end lost 0 bases, and 8 bases lay between the germline ends. There are 14 residues in the CDR3. From germline, CDR1 is SGHTA and CDR2 FQGNSA. The CDR3 loop is CASSFGMLNTEAFF. CDR3 nucleotides: TGTGCCAGCAGCTTCGGTATGCTGAACACTGAAGCTTTCTTT. Combining the CDR3 with reference TRBV7-2 and TRBJ1-1 gives the whole variable domain GAGVSQSPSNKVTEKGKDVELRCDPISGHTALYWYRQSLGQGLEFLIYFQGNSAPDKSGLPSDRFSAERTGGSVSTLTIQRTQQEDSAVYLCASSFGMLNTEAFFGQGTRLTVV.

The rearrangement joins TRBV20-1 to TRBJ1-2, with TRBD1 matching over 9 bases. The CDR3 has 16 amino acids. Germline-derived CDR1 and CDR2 are DFQATT and SNEGSKA (reference sequence). V shed 3 bases, J shed 7 bases, and the junction held 15 bases outside the gene matches. Here the CDR3 DNA reads TGCAGTGCTAGGGTGACAGGGGGAAATATGATCTCTGGCTACACCTTC. As protein: CSARVTGGNMISGYTF.

The table lists this clonotype with a few counts. The chain recombines TRBV7-2 with TRBJ2-7; a possible D gene is TRBD1 (6 bases). Trimming stripped 5 bases from V and 2 bases from J, with 16 bases between. The CDR3 contains 15 residues. CDR1 SGHTA and CDR2 FQGNSA come from the germline V gene. Here the CDR3 reads CASSRSGTSAYEQYF. CDR3 bases: TGTGCCAGCAGCCGCTCTGGGACATCCGCCTACGAGCAGTACTTC.

The V call is TRBV5-6, the J call TRBJ2-7; D not certain. Germline V gives CDR1 SGHDT, CDR2 YYEEEE. The CDR3 has 16 amino acids. Trimming stripped 2 bases from V and 5 bases from J, with 20 bases between. CDR3 in amino acids: CASSLMSRVLSHEQYF. The CDR3 nucleotides are TGTGCCAGCAGCTTAATGTCCCGGGTCCTAAGCCACGAGCAGTACTTC. Full variable domain (rest looked up from reference TRBV5-6 and TRBJ2-7): DAGVTQSPTHLIKTRGQQVTLRCSPKSGHDTVSWYQQALGQGPQFIFQYYEEEERQRGNFPDRFSGHQFPNYSSELNVNALLLGDSALYLCASSLMSRVLSHEQYFGPGTRLTVT.

This clonotype was found a few times. The chain recombines TRBV5-1 with TRBJ2-7, with 8 bases that match TRBD2. Looked up from germline, CDR1 is SGHRS and CDR2 is YFSETQ. CDR3 size: 17 residues. Trimming removed 4 bases from V and 7 bases from J; junction bases left unmatched: 19. The CDR3 nucleotides are TGCGCCAGCAGCATACAAGGCGGTGAGGGACTAGTTGAGGAGCAGTACTTC. Translation: CASSIQGGEGLVEEQYF.

The DNA for the CDR3 is TGTGCCACCAGCAGAGATCTGTTCCCAGAGCAGTTCTTC. Its protein is CATSRDLFPEQFF. V and J are TRBV15 and TRBJ2-1; D not resolved. V dropped 0 bases and J dropped 10 bases, with 10 bases sitting between them. Germline V gene lookup returns CDR1 LNHNV and CDR2 YYDKDF (reference sequence). CDR3 length: 13 residues.

The table lists this clonotype with a few counts. The genes are TRBV20-1 and TRBJ1-3, with D possibly matching TRBD1 (5 bases). Trimming removed 4 bases at V and 4 bases at J, with 38 bases between. Looked up from germline, CDR1 is DFQATT and CDR2 is SNEGSKA (reference sequence). This CDR3 is 22 amino acids long. CDR3 nucleotide sequence: TGCAGTGCTAAACAAGCTTTAACAAATCGGGACCGACGGGACCAGCACGGAAACACCATATATTTT. Protein sequence: CSAKQALTNRDRRDQHGNTIYF.

This clonotype counts as medium-sized. The chain joins TRBV7-2 to TRBJ2-6; D unresolved. This CDR3 region has 17 residues. Germline-derived CDR1 and CDR2 are SGHTA and FQGNSA. Between the trimmed V and J ends, which lost 4 bases and 0 bases, there was a span of 13 bases. The DNA of the CDR3 is TGTGCCAGCAGCTCCCGCTTCGGGTCCTCTGGGGCCAACGTCCTGACTTTC. Amino acid sequence: CASSSRFGSSGANVLTF.

This clonotype was seen only a few times. V usage is TRBV28 and J usage is TRBJ1-6; the match to TRBD1 covers 7 bases. Germline loops: CDR1 MDHEN, CDR2 SYDVKM. Trimming removed 8 bases from V and 9 bases from J; junction bases left unmatched: 7. This CDR3 region has 13 residues. CDR3 bases: TGTGCCAGCCTTGACAGGGACGCTTCACCCCTCCACTTT. Translating it yields CASLDRDASPLHF.

This clonotype was detected only a few times. The V and J genes are TRBV5-4 and TRBJ2-7; TRBD1 matches 8 bases. V gave up 4 bases and J gave up 8 bases; unmatched junction bases: 8. This CDR3 spans 13 amino acids. The V gene's germline CDR1 is SGHNT and CDR2 YYREEE (reference sequence). The DNA of the CDR3 is TGTGCCAGCAGCCCCCGGACAGGGCCTAAGCAGTACTTC. Its protein product is CASSPRTGPKQYF.

The chain is built from TRBV7-3 and TRBJ2-1; 9 bases fit TRBD1. Losses at the gene ends were 5 bases for V and 7 bases for J; bases not matched to a gene: 9. The CDR3 extends over 15 amino acids. Per germline, CDR1 SGHTA and CDR2 FQGTGA. The CDR3 is CASSPGTGSKNEQFF. CDR3 nucleotide sequence: TGTGCCAGCAGCCCGGGGACAGGGAGTAAGAATGAGCAGTTCTTC.

This clonotype showed up just a few times. This chain links TRBV6-6 with TRBJ2-2, with TRBD1 matching 7 bases. The CDR3 is made up of 15 amino acids. Germline lookup yields CDR1 MNHNY and CDR2 SVGAGI (reference sequence). Trimming cost V 5 bases and J 1 base; bases outside gene matches: 4. For the CDR3, the DNA is TGTGCCAGCAGTCCAGACAGGGTGAACACCGGGGAGCTGTTTTTT. Translating gives CASSPDRVNTGELFF.

By share, this clonotype ranks as medium-sized (0.01 to 0.1%). This chain joins TRBV7-2 and TRBJ2-3; D call uncertain. Germline loops: CDR1 SGHTA, CDR2 FQGNSA. This CDR3 spans 13 amino acids. Trimming removed 5 bases from V and 7 bases from J, with 13 bases in between. CDR3 nucleotide sequence: TGTGCCAGCAGCCCCTACTACGAGTATACGCAGTATTTT. Protein: CASSPYYEYTQYF.